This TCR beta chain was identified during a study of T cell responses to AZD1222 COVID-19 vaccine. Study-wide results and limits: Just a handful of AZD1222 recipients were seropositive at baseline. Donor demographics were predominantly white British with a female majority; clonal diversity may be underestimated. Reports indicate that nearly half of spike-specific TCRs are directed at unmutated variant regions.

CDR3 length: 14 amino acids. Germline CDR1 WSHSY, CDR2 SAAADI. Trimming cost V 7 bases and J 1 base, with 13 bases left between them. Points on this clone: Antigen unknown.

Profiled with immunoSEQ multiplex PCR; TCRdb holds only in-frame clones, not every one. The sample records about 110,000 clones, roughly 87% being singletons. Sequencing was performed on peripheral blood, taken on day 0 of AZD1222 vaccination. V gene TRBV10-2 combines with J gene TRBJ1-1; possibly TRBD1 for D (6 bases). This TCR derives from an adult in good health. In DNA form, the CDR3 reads TGCGCCAGCAAGATGGACAGACCGAACACTGAAGCTTTCTTT. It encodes CASKMDRPNTEAFF.